Listed below are T cell receptor beta chains from one sample, sequenced in a study of T-cell memory formation after mild COVID-19. MiXCR, run by TCRdb on the 5' RACE reads, gives a single entry per CDR3 protein. This repertoire shows 45,000 to 55,000 distinct CDR3 sequences, about 7.3% found once; its top ten account for 1.4%. The sample consisted of PBMCs or a T cell subset sorted from them (not recorded which). These receptors all come from a man aged 18-30 years who had mild COVID-19 (a few samples of this study predate the infection). Cell type and time point are not known. Each CDR3 is given with its conserved first and last residue.

v_call	j_call	cdr3_aa
TRBV5-6	TRBJ1-1	CASSLDRLAEAFF
TRBV4-2	TRBJ2-3	CASSRGSYATDTQYF
TRBV6-2/TRBV6-3	TRBJ1-5	CASSSPGTGTKRTQPQHF
TRBV11-2	TRBJ1-1	CASSLLGDTEAFF
TRBV7-6	TRBJ2-7	CASSLEGGGGASEQYF
TRBV24-1	TRBJ2-5	CATSDVGEETQYF
TRBV9	TRBJ2-2	CASSVLETGELFF
TRBV5-5	TRBJ2-5	CASSLEWLLETQYF
TRBV11-1	TRBJ2-3	CASSPSGGDTDTQYF
TRBV4-3	TRBJ2-1	CASSQEPSGGNEQFF
TRBV5-1	TRBJ2-1	CASSLDEPTDNEQFF
TRBV5-1	TRBJ2-5	CASSLTGREETQYF
TRBV7-9	TRBJ1-1	CATSGPGNTEAFF
TRBV6-2/TRBV6-3	TRBJ2-1	CASNHGGHEQFF
TRBV6-2/TRBV6-3	TRBJ2-7	CASSYSKGGIRNYEQYF
TRBV7-2	TRBJ1-5	CASSFRTGAPQPQHF